This TCR beta chain was profiled in a study of tumor-infiltrating lymphocytes in primary liver carcinoma. The template, approximately 500 ng total RNA, yielded TCR beta cDNA made with a constant-region primer. ARM-PCR was slightly modified, and three nested multiplex PCR rounds with it gave rise to the TCR beta libraries. The opening two PCR rounds, ten to eleven cycles each, paired TRBV1-TRBV30 forward primers with a C-beta reverse primer. TCRdb reprocessed the multiplex PCR reads with MiXCR, giving one entry per CDR3 protein. This repertoire shows roughly 80,000 distinct CDR3 sequences, 65% to 75% found once; its top ten account for about 25%. CDR3 length equals 18 residues. Trimming took 6 bases from V and 0 from J; bases not matched to a gene: 11. About this clonotype: What it binds is unknown.

Unsorted bulk tissue of roughly 18-32 mg yielded co-extracted RNA and DNA. Patients' primary liver carcinoma was surgically resected. Patients were chronically HBV-infected and treatment-naive. Study-level findings and limits: For tumor-adjacent and tumor-blood pairs, overlap was less than that seen for tumor region pairs.

The clonotype was recovered from a man between 40 and 49 years old with primary liver carcinoma and hepatitis B virus infection. The sample taken for sequencing was tumor-adjacent normal liver tissue. The chain links TRBV12-3 or TRBV12-4 to TRBJ2-3; TRBD2 agrees at 11 bases. The CDR3 region has the DNA TGTGCCAGCAGCCGCCCCCTAGCGGGAGGTCGAAGCACAGATACGCAGTATTTT. Protein sequence: CASSRPLAGGRSTDTQYF.